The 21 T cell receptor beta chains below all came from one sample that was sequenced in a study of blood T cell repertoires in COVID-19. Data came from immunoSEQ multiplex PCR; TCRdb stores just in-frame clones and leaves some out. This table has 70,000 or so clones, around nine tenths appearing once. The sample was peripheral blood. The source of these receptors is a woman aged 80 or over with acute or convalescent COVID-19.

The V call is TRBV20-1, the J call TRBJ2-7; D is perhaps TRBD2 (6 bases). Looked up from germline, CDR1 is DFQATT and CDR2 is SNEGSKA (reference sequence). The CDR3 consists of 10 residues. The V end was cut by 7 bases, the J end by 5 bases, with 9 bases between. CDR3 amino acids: CSGGRHEQYF. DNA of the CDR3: TGCAGTGGGGGGAGGCACGAGCAGTACTTC.

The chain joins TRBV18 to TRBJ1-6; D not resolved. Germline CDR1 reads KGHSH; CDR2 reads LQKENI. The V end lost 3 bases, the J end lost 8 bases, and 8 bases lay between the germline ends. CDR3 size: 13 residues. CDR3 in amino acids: CASSPGLDSPLHF. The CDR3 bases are TGTGCCAGCTCACCTGGACTGGATTCACCCCTCCACTTT.

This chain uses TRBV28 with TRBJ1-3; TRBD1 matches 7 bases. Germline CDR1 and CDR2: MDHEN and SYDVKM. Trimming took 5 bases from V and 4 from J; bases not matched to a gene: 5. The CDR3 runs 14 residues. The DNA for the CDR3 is TGTGCCAGCAGTCAAAGGGACAGCGGAAACACCATATATTTT. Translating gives CASSQRDSGNTIYF.

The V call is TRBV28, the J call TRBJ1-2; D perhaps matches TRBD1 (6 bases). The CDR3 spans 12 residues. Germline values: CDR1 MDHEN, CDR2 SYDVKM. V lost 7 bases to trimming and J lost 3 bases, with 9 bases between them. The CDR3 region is CASKWGHYGYTF. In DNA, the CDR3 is TGTGCCAGCAAATGGGGGCACTATGGCTACACCTTC.

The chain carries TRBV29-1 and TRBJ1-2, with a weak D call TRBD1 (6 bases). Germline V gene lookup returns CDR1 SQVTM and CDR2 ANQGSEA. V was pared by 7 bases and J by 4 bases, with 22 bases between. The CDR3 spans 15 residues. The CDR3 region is CSAPSTGTSPYGYTF. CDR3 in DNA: TGCAGCGCCCCGTCGACCGGGACAAGCCCCTATGGCTACACCTTC.

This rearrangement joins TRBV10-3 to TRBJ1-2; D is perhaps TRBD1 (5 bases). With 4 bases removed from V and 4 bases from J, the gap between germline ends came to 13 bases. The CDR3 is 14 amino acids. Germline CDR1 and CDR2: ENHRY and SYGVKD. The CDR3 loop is CAISGGATAYGYTF. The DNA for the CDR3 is TGTGCCATCAGTGGCGGTGCGACAGCCTATGGCTACACCTTC.

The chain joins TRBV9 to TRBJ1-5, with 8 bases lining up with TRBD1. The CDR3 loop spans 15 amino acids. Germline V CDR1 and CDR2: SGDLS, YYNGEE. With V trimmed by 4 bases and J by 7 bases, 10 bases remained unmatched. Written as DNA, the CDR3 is TGTGCCAGCAGCCCGGACAGGGTGAGGCTCCAGCCCCAGCATTTT. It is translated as CASSPDRVRLQPQHF.

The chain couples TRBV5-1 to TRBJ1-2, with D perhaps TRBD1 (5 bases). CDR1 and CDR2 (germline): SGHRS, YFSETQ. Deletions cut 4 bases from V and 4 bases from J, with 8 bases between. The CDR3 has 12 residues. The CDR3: CASSQGGYGYTF. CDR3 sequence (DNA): TGCGCCAGCAGCCAGGGTGGCTATGGCTACACCTTC.

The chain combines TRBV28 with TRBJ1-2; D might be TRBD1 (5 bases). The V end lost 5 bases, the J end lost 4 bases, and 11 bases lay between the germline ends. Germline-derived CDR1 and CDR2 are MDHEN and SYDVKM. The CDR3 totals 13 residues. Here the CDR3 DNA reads TGTGCCAGCAGTGGGGACTACCTCTATGGCTACACCTTC. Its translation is CASSGDYLYGYTF.

The CDR3 loop is CASGGISPQHF. DNA for the CDR3: TGTGCCAGCGGAGGGATCTCGCCCCAGCATTTT. The gene calls are TRBV28 and TRBJ1-5; unclear D gene. The CDR3 totals 11 residues. Germline CDR1 and CDR2: MDHEN and SYDVKM. The V end lost 8 bases, the J end lost 9 bases, and 11 bases lay between the germline ends.

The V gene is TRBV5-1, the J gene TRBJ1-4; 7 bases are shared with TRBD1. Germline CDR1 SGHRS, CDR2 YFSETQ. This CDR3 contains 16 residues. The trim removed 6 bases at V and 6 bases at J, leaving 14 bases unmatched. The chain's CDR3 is CASTRTGGGRDEKLFF. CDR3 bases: TGCGCCAGCACTCGGACAGGAGGTGGGCGTGATGAAAAACTGTTTTTT.

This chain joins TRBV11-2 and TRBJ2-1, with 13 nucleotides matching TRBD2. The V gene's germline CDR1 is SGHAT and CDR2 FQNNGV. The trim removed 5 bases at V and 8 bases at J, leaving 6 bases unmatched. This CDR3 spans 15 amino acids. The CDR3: CASSRTSGGAYEQFF. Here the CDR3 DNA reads TGTGCCAGCAGCCGTACTAGCGGGGGGGCATATGAGCAGTTCTTC. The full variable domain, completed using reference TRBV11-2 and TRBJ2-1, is EAGVAQSPRYKIIEKRQSVAFWCNPISGHATLYWYQQILGQGPKLLIQFQNNGVVDDSQLPKDRFSAERLKGVDSTLKIQPAKLEDSAVYLCASSRTSGGAYEQFFGPGTRLTVL.

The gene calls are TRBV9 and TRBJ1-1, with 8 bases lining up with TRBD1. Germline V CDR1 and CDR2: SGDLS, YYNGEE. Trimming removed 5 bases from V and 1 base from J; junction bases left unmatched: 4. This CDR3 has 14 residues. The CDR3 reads CASSDRGRNTEAFF. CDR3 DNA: TGTGCCAGCAGTGACAGGGGACGGAACACTGAAGCTTTCTTT.

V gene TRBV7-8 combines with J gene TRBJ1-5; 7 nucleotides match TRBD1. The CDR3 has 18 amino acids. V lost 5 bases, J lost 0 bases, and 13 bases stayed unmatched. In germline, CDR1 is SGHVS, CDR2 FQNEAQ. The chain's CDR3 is CASSTRTGQRFSNQPQHF. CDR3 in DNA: TGTGCCAGCAGCACCCGGACAGGTCAACGTTTTAGCAATCAGCCCCAGCATTTT.

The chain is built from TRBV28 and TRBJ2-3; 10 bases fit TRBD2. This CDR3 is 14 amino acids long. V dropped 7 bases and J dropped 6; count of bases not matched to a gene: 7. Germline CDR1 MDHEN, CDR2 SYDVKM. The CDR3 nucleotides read TGTGCCAGCAAACTAGCGGGACAGGACGATACGCAGTATTTT. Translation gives CASKLAGQDDTQYF.

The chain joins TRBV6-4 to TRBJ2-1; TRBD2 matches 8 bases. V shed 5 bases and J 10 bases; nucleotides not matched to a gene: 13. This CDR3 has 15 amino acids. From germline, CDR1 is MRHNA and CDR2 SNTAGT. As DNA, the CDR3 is TGTGCCAGCAGTATCATTCCGGGAGGGTTTGGGGAGCAGTTCTTC. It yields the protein CASSIIPGGFGEQFF.

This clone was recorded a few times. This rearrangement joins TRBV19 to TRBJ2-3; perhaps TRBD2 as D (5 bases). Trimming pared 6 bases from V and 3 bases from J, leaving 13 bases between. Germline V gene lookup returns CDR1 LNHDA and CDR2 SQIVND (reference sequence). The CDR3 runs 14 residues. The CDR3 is CASSNGLSTDTQYF. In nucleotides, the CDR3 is TGTGCCAGTAGCAACGGACTTTCGACAGATACGCAGTATTTT.

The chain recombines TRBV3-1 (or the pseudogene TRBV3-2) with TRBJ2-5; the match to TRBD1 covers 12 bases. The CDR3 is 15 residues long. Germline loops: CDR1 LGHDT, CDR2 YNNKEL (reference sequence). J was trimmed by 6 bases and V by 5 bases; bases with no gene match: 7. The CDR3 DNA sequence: TGTGCCAGCAGCTTGGGACAGGGGGCGGGAAAGACCCAGTACTTC. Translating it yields CASSLGQGAGKTQYF.

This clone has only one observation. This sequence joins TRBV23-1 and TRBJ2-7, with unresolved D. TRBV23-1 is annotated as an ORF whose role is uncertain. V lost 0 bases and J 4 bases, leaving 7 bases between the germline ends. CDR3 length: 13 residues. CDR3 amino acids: CASSQSTRYEQYF. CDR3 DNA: TGCGCCAGCAGTCAATCGACTCGGTACGAGCAGTACTTC.

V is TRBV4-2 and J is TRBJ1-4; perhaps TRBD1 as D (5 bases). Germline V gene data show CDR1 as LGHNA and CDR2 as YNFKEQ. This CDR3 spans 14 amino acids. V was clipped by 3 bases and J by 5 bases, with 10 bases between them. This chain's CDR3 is CASSHGRQNEKLFF. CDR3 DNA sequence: TGTGCCAGCAGCCACGGCAGACAGAATGAAAAACTGTTTTTT.

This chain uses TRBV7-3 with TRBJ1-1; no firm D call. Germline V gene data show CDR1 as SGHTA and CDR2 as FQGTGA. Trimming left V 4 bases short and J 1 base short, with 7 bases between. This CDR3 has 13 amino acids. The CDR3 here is CASSSKANTEAFF. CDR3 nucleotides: TGTGCCAGCAGCTCGAAAGCGAACACTGAAGCTTTCTTT.